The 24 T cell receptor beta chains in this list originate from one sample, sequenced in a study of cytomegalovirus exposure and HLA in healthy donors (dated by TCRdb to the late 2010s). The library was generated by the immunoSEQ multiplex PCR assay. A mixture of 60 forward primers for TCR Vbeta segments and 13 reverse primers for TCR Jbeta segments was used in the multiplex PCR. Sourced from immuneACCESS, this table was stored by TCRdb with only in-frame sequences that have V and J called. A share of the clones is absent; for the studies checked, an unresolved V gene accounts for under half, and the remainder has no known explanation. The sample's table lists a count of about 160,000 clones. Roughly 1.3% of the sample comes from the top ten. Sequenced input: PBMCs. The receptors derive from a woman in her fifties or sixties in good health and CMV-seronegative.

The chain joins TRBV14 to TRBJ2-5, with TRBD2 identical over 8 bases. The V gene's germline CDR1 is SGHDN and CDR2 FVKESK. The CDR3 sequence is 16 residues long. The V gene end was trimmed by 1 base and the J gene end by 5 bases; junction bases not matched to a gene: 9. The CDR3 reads CASSQGPRGGSETQYF. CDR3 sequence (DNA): TGTGCCAGCAGCCAAGGCCCCCGGGGGGGGTCGGAGACCCAGTACTTC. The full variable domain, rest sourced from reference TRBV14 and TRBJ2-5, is EAGVTQFPSHSVIEKGQTVTLRCDPISGHDNLYWYRRVMGKEIKFLLHFVKESKQDESGMPNNRFLAERTGGTYSTLKVQPAELEDSGVYFCASSQGPRGGSETQYFGPGTRLLVL.

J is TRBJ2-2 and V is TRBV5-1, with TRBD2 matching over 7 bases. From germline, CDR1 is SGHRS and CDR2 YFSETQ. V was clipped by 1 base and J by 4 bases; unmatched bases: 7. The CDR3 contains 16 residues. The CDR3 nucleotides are TGCGCCAGCAGCTTGTCGCCTAGCGGCGTCACCGGGGAGCTGTTTTTT. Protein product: CASSLSPSGVTGELFF.

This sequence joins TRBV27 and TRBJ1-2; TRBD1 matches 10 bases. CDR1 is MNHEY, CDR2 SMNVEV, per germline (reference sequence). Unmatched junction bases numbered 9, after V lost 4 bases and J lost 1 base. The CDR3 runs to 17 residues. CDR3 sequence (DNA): TGTGCCAGCAGTTCTGACAGGGGGCGCCGCGGTAACTATGGCTACACCTTC. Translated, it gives CASSSDRGRRGNYGYTF.

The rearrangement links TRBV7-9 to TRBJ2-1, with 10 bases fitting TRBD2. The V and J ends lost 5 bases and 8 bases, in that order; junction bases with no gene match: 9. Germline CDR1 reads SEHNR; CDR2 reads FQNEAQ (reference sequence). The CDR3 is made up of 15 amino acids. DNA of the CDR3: TGTGCCAGCAGCCCGTACCTAGCGGGGGTGGATGAGCAGTTCTTC. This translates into CASSPYLAGVDEQFF.

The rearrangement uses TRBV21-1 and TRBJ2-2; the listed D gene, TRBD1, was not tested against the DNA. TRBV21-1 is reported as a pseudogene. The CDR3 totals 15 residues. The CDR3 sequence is CASRDRGEGTGELFF. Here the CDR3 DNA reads TGTGCCAGCCGGGACAGGGGGGAAGGCACCGGGGAGCTGTTTTTT.

For the CDR3, the DNA is TGTGCCAGCAGCGTTAACAGGGGTGGAGATACGCAGTATTTT. It codes for CASSVNRGGDTQYF. The V call is TRBV7-3, the J call TRBJ2-3; TRBD1 matches 7 bases. This CDR3 region has 14 residues. Germline CDR1 SGHTA, CDR2 FQGTGA. After removal of 5 bases from V and 5 bases from J, the junction contained 7 bases not matched to a gene.

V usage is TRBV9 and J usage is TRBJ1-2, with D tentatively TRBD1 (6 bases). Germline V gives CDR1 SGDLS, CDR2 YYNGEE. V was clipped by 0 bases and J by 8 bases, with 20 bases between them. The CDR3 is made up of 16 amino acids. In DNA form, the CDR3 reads TGTGCCAGCAGCGTAGGGGGGGGCAATACGGCGGTAGGCTACACCTTC. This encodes CASSVGGGNTAVGYTF.

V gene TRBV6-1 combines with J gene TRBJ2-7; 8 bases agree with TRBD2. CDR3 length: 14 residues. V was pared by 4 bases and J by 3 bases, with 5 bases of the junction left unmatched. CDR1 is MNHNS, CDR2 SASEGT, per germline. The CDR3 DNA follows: TGTGCCAGCAGTGGAAAGCGGGAGCTCTACGAGCAGTACTTC. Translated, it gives CASSGKRELYEQYF.

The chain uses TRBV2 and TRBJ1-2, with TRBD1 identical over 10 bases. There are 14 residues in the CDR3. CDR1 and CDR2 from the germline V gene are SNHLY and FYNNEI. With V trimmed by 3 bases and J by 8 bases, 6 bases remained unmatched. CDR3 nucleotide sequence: TGTGCCAGCAGTGACCAGGACAGGGGGGACGGCTACACCTTC. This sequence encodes CASSDQDRGDGYTF. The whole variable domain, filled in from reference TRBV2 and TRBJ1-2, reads EPEVTQTPSHQVTQMGQEVILRCVPISNHLYFYWYRQILGQKVEFLVSFYNNEISEKSEIFDDQFSVERPDGSNFTLKIRSTKLEDSAMYFCASSDQDRGDGYTFGSGTRLTVV.

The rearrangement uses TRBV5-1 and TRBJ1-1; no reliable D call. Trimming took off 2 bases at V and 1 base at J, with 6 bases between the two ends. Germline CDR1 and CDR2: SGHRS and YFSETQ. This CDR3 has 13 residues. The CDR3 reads CASSFTENTEAFF. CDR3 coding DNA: TGCGCCAGCAGCTTCACAGAGAACACTGAAGCTTTCTTT.

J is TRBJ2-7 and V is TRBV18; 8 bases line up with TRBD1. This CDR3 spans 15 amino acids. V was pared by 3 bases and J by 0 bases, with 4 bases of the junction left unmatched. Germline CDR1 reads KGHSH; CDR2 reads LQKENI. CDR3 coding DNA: TGTGCCAGCTCACCTAGGACAGGGTTCTCCTACGAGCAGTACTTC. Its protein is CASSPRTGFSYEQYF.

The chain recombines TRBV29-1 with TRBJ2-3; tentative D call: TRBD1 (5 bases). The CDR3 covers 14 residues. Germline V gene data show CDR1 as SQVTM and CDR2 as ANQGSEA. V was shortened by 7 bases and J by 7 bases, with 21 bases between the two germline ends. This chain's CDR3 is CSAGVRAGVNTQYF. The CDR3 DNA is TGCAGCGCTGGGGTCAGGGCTGGGGTGAATACGCAGTATTTT.

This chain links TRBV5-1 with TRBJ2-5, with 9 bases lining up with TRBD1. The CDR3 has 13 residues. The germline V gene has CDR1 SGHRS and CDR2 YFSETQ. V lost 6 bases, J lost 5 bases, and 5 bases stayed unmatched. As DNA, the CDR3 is TGCGCCAGCACCGAGACAGGGGGGGAGACCCAGTACTTC. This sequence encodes CASTETGGETQYF.

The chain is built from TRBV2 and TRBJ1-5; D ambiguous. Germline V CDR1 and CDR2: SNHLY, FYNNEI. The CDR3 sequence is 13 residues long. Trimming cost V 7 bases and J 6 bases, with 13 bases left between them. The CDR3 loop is CASNRGISQPQHF. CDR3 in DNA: TGTGCCAGCAACCGAGGGATTAGTCAGCCCCAGCATTTT.

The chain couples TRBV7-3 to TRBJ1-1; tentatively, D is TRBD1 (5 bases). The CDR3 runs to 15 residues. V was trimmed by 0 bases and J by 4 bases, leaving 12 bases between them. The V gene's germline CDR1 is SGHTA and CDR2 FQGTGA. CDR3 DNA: TGTGCCAGCAGCTTAACGGGAGGGGCAGGCACTGAAGCTTTCTTT. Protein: CASSLTGGAGTEAFF.

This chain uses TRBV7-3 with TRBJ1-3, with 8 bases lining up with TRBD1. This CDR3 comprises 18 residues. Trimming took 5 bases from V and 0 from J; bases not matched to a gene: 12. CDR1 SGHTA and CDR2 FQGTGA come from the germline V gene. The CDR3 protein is CASSRIRDRYHSGNTIYF. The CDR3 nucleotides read TGTGCCAGCAGCCGGATCCGGGACAGGTATCACTCTGGAAACACCATATATTTT.

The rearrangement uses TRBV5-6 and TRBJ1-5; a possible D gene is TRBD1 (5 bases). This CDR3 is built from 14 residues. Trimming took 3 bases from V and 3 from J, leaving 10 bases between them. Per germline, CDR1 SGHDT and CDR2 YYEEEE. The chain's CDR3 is CASSSRQTNQPQHF. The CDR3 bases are TGTGCCAGCAGCTCCCGACAGACCAATCAGCCCCAGCATTTT.

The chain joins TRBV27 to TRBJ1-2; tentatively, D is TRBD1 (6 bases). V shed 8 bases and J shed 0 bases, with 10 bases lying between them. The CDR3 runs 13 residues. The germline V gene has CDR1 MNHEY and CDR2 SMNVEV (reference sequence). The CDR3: CASQGRANYGYTF. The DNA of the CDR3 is TGTGCCAGCCAGGGGAGAGCTAACTATGGCTACACCTTC.

This CDR3 reads CASSLYTNTEAFF. DNA for the CDR3: TGTGCCAGCAGCTTGTACACAAACACTGAAGCTTTCTTT. The chain has TRBV5-5 and TRBJ1-1; D is undetermined. This CDR3 contains 13 residues. V dropped 1 base and J dropped 2 bases, with 6 bases sitting between them. The germline V gene has CDR1 SGHKS and CDR2 YYEKEE (reference sequence).

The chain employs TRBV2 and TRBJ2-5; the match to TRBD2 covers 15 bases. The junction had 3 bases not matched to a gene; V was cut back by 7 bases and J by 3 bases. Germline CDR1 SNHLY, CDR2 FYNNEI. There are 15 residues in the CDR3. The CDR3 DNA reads TGTGCCAGCAAAAGGACTAGCGGGGGGGAAGAGACCCAGTACTTC. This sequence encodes CASKRTSGGEETQYF.

CDR3 in amino acids: CAWGTAYRSSYNEQFF. The DNA of the CDR3 is TGTGCCTGGGGGACAGCTTATAGGAGCTCCTACAATGAGCAGTTCTTC. The gene calls are TRBV30 and TRBJ2-1, with 7 bases lining up with TRBD1. With V trimmed by 5 bases and J by 0 bases, 10 bases remained unmatched. Germline CDR1 reads GTSNPN; CDR2 reads SVGIG (reference sequence). This CDR3 has 16 amino acids.

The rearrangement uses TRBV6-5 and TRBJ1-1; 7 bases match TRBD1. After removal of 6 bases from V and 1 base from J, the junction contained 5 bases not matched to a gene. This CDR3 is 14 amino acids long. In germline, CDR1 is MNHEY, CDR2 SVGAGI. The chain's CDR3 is CASRSQGWNTEAFF. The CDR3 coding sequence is TGTGCCAGCAGATCACAGGGGTGGAACACTGAAGCTTTCTTT.

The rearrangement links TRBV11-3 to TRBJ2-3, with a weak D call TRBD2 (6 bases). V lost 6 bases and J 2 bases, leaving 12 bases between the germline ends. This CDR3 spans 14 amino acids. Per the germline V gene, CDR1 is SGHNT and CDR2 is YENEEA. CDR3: CASSSGYLTDTQYF. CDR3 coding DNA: TGTGCCAGCAGTAGCGGTTACCTCACAGATACGCAGTATTTT.

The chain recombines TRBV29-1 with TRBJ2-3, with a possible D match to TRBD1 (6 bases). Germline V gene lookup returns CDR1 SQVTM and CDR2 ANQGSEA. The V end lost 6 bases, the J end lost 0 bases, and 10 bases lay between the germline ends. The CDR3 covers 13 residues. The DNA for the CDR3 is TGCAGCGTCGAGACAGGTAGCACAGATACGCAGTATTTT. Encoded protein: CSVETGSTDTQYF.